The clone carrying this T cell receptor beta chain was seen more than once but under ten times. The target antigen is unknown. The data stem from a study of T cell repertoires in cytomegalovirus infection. One entry per CDR3 protein results from TCRdb running MiXCR on the reads. The repertoire holds hundreds of thousands of distinct CDR3 sequences, with approximately 31% as singletons. J was trimmed by 3 bases and V by 8 bases; bases with no gene match: 6. The germline V gene encodes CDR1 MNHEY and CDR2 SMNVEV (reference sequence). This CDR3 region has 15 residues. Study findings and constraints: CMV-specific HLA-C-restricted TCR beta clonotypes dominated the ex vivo response.

The TCR sequence derives from a human donor in good health (CMV status not recorded). Some clones in this sample may be carry-over from other donors' samples. The chain carries TRBV27 and TRBJ2-6, with TRBD1 identical over 8 bases. The material was cultured CD8+ T cells from PBMCs, obtained from culture after CMV antigen stimulation. The CDR3 sequence is CASSTGASGANVLTF. The CDR3 bases are TGTGCCAGCTCGACAGGGGCTAGTGGGGCCAACGTCCTGACTTTC.